The present TCR beta chain was sequenced within a study of T cell clones after liver transplantation. About the research overall: Patients counted as tolerant after at least one year off all immunosuppression, enzymes not exceeding twice normal. Study-level findings and limits: Post-transplant, graft-donor-reactive CD4 TCRbeta sequences in blood dropped significantly in most of the 8 subjects. Small, mixed patient groups and varying post-transplant times limit these conclusions. Donor-reactive sequences fell more than third party-reactive ones, suggesting partial deletion.

The CDR3 covers 13 residues. CDR1 SNHLY and CDR2 FYNNEI come from the germline V gene. V was clipped by 7 bases and J by 1 base, with 10 bases between them. With regard to this clone: The antigen remains undetermined.

Clones were read by immunoSEQ multiplex PCR, and TCRdb kept only the in-frame ones, dropping some. The data contain roughly 67,000 clones, 80% to 95% of them singletons. Material: CD4+ T cells from blood, obtained less than 27 months after liver transplant. This TCR came from a human patient who received a liver transplant. Certain T cells may be donor cells from the graft. The chain is built from TRBV2 and TRBJ1-1, with D possibly being TRBD1 (5 bases). CDR3: CASNLDRNTEAFF. The CDR3 DNA reads TGTGCCAGCAATCTCGACAGGAACACTGAAGCTTTCTTT.